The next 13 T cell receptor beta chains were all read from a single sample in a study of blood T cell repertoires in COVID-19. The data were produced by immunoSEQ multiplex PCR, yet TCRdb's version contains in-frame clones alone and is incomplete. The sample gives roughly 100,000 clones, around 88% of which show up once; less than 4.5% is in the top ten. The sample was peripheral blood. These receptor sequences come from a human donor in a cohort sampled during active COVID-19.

The CDR3 bases are TGTGCCGCACCGGGACTAGCGACTAATGAGCAGTTCTTC. Residues: CAAPGLATNEQFF. The chain employs TRBV2 and TRBJ2-1; 10 nucleotides line up with TRBD2. CDR3 length equals 13 residues. The V gene end was trimmed by 11 bases and the J gene end by 7 bases; junction bases not matched to a gene: 8. Germline lookup yields CDR1 SNHLY and CDR2 FYNNEI.

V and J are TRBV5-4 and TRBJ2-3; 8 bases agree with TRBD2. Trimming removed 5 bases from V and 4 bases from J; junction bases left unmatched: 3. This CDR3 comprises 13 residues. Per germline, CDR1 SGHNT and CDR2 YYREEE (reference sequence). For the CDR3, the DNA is TGTGCCAGCAGTAACGGGAGGGCAGATACGCAGTATTTT. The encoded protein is CASSNGRADTQYF.

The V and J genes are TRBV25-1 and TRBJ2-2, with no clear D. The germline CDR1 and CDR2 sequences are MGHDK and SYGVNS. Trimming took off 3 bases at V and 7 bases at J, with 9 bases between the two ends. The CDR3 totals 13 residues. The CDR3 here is CASSDRLLGELFF. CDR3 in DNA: TGTGCCAGCAGTGACAGGCTCCTCGGGGAGCTGTTTTTT.

The CDR3 region is CASSQDRGGTFYEQYF. The CDR3 DNA is TGCGCCAGCAGCCAAGATCGCGGAGGGACCTTCTACGAGCAGTACTTC. The chain joins TRBV4-3 to TRBJ2-7; tentative D call: TRBD2 (6 bases). Germline loops: CDR1 LGHNA, CDR2 YSLEER. V lost 0 bases and J 3 bases, leaving 15 bases between the germline ends. This CDR3 has 16 amino acids.

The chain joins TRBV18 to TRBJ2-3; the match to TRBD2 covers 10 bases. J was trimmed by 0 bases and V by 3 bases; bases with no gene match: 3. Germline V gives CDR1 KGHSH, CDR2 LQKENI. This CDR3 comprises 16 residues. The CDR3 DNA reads TGTGCCAGCTCACCGGCTAGCGGGAGAAGCACAGATACGCAGTATTTT. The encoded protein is CASSPASGRSTDTQYF.

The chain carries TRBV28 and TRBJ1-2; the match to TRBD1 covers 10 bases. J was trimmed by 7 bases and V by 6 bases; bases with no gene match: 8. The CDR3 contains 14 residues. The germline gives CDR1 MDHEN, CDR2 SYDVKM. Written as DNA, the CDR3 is TGTGCCAGCAGGCCAGCTGGACAGGGGGGTGGCTACACCTTC. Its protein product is CASRPAGQGGGYTF.

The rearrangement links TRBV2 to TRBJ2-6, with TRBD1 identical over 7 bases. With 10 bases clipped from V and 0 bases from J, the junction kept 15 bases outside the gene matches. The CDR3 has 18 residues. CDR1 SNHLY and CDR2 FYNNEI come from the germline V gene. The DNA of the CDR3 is TGTGCCATTAGGAGGTTAAGGACAGGCCTCTCTGGGGCCAACGTCCTGACTTTC. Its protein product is CAIRRLRTGLSGANVLTF. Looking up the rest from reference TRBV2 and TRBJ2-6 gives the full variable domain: EPEVTQTPSHQVTQMGQEVILRCVPISNHLYFYWYRQILGQKVEFLVSFYNNEISEKSEIFDDQFSVERPDGSNFTLKIRSTKLEDSAMYFCAIRRLRTGLSGANVLTFGAGSRLTVL.

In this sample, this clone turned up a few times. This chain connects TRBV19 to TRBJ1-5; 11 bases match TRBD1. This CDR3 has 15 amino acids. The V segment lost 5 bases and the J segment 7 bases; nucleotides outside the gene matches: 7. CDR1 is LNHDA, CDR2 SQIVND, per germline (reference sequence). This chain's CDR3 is CASSPGQGAGQPQHF. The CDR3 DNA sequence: TGTGCCAGTAGTCCAGGACAGGGGGCGGGACAGCCCCAGCATTTT.

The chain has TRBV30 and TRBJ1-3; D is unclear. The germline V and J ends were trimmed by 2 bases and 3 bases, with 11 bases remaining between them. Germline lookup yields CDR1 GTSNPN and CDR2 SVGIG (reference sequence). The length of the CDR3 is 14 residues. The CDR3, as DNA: TGTGCCTGGAGTCCACGGCGGGTTGGAAACACCATATATTTT. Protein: CAWSPRRVGNTIYF.

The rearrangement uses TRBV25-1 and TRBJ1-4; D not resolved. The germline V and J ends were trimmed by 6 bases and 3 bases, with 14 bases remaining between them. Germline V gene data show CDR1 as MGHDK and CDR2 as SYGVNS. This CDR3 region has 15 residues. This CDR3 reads CASRLNSSPNEKLFF. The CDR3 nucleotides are TGTGCCAGCAGATTAAACAGCTCACCTAATGAAAAACTGTTTTTT. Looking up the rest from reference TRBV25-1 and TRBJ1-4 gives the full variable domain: EADIYQTPRYLVIGTGKKITLECSQTMGHDKMYWYQQDPGMELHLIHYSYGVNSTEKGDLSSESTVSRIRTEHFPLTLESARPSHTSQYLCASRLNSSPNEKLFFGSGTQLSVL.

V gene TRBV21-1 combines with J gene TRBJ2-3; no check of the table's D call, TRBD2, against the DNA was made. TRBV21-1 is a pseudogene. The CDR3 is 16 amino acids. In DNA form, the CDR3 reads TGTGCCAGCAGCGGGGCCCGGGGCGGGAGCGCAGATACGCAGTATTTT. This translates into CASSGARGGSADTQYF.

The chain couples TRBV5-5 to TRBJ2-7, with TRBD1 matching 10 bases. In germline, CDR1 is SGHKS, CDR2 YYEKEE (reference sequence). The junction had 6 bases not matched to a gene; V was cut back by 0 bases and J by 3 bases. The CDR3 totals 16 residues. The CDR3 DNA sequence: TGTGCCAGCAGCTTGGCGCCGGGACAGGGGAACTACGAGCAGTACTTC. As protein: CASSLAPGQGNYEQYF.

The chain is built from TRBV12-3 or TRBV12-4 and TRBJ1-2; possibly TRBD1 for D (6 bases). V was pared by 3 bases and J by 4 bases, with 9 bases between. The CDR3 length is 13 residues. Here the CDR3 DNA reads TGTGCCAGCAGTTTCCTACAGGGCTATGGCTACACCTTC. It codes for CASSFLQGYGYTF.